This T cell receptor beta chain was captured by sequencing in a study of T cells in Graves' hyperthyroidism and ophthalmopathy. The V end was cut by 2 bases, the J end by 7 bases, with 8 bases between. The CDR3 length is 12 residues. Looked up from germline, CDR1 is MDHEN and CDR2 is SYDVKM. RNA transcripts gave rise to amplified TCR beta CDR3 regions. Primed by the HTBI set, a first-round RT-PCR was run on the TCR CDR3. MiXCR, run by TCRdb on the multiplex PCR reads, gives a single entry per CDR3 protein. Of about 400,000 distinct CDR3 sequences detected, about 15% appear once; the ten largest clones hold approximately 32%.

The V gene is TRBV28, the J gene TRBJ1-2; D is ambiguous. The receptor was isolated from a woman in her 30s with Graves' hyperthyroidism. The sequencing sample was made of blood. The CDR3 protein is CASSLQAGGYTF. As DNA, the CDR3 is TGTGCCAGCAGTTTACAGGCAGGTGGCTACACCTTC.